These T cell receptor beta chains were read from a single sample in a study of T cell responses to AZD1222 COVID-19 vaccine. Clones were sequenced by immunoSEQ multiplex PCR, and TCRdb holds only the in-frame ones, with some missing. The table lists some 120,000 clones, roughly 87% of them singletons. The input for sequencing was peripheral blood, taken 28 days after the second AZD1222 dose. The receptor set was obtained from an adult who received the AZD1222 COVID-19 vaccine. The CDR3 runs from the conserved cysteine through the conserved F or W. The order of the fields is clone size, J gene, D gene, V gene, CDR3 DNA, CDR3 protein. The D gene is left open where the match is weak. Size is omitted from some rows. Given values are once, few, many or a class for expanded clones.

>-|TRBJ2-1|-|TRBV6-4
TGTGCCAGCAGTGACTCTGTAGCTGGTGAGCAGTTCTTC
CASSDSVAGEQFF
>-|TRBJ1-4|-|TRBV7-9
TGTGCCAGCAGCCAAACAACCGCAACTAATGAAAAACTGTTTTTT
CASSQTTATNEKLFF
>few|TRBJ1-2|-|TRBV11-3
TGTGCCAGCAGCTTTGGAGGAGAGGGTGCCTACACCTTC
CASSFGGEGAYTF
>medium-sized|TRBJ1-2|TRBD1|TRBV19
TGTGCCAGTAGTACCCCGGAGGACAGGGCCCTTAACTATGGCTACACCTTC
CASSTPEDRALNYGYTF
>-|TRBJ2-1|TRBD2|TRBV5-1
TGCGCCAGCAGCTTATACTCGGGACTAGGCAATGAGCAGTTCTTC
CASSLYSGLGNEQFF
>-|TRBJ1-6|TRBD1|TRBV2
TGTGCCAGCAGTCCCCGGGACAGTAATTCACCCCTCCACTTT
CASSPRDSNSPLHF
>-|TRBJ2-7|-|TRBV7-8
TGTGCCAGCAGCATAAGGGGGGGGAGCTCCTACGAGCAGTACTTC
CASSIRGGSSYEQYF
>-|TRBJ2-7|-|TRBV4-1
TGCGCCAGCAGCCAAGAAGGTGGTAGTAGGAGAGGCGAGCAGTACTTC
CASSQEGGSRRGEQYF
>-|TRBJ1-1|-|TRBV7-3
TGTGCCAGCAGCCCCGACCTATCGAACACTGAAGCTTTCTTT
CASSPDLSNTEAFF
>-|TRBJ2-7|-|TRBV10-3
TGTGCCATCAGTGAGTCGAGCAGGACTCCAACCTCCTACGAGCAGTACTTC
CAISESSRTPTSYEQYF
>-|TRBJ2-5|-|TRBV11-1
TGTGCCAGCAGCCCAGGACAGCTTCAAGAGACCCAGTACTTC
CASSPGQLQETQYF
>-|TRBJ1-4|-|TRBV3-1/TRBV3-2
TGTGCCAGCAGCCAAGATCTGACAGTTGAAAAACTGTTTTTT
CASSQDLTVEKLFF
>-|TRBJ2-7|TRBD2|TRBV11-2
TGTGCCAGCAGCCGAGGACTAGCGGGGGTTACCTACGAGCAGTACTTC
CASSRGLAGVTYEQYF
>-|TRBJ1-1|-|TRBV7-2
TGTGCCAGCAGCCTCGCCCCAGTGGACACTGAAGCTTTCTTT
CASSLAPVDTEAFF
>-|TRBJ2-7|TRBD1|TRBV28
TGTGCCAGCAGTGTCTTCAGGGGGACCTACGAGCAGTACTTC
CASSVFRGTYEQYF
>-|TRBJ1-6|TRBD1|TRBV4-1
TGCGCCAGCAGCCAAGAAGGCCAGGGGGCCTCACCCCTCCACTTT
CASSQEGQGASPLHF
>few|TRBJ1-6|TRBD1|TRBV27
TGTGCCAGCAGGTTCACAGGGGGTCTGAATTCACCCCTCCACTTT
CASRFTGGLNSPLHF
>few|TRBJ2-1|TRBD1|TRBV11-2
TGTGCCAGCAGCTTAGATCTGGGGACAGGGGAGTTTGAGCAGTTCTTC
CASSLDLGTGEFEQFF
>-|TRBJ1-4|-|TRBV10-3
TGTGCCATCAGCGACCCGACAGGTGGGGGAGAAAAACTGTTTTTT
CAISDPTGGGEKLFF
>-|TRBJ2-1|-|TRBV7-2
TGTGCCAGCAGCCCGTACAATGAGCAGTTCTTC
CASSPYNEQFF
>once|TRBJ2-1|-|TRBV18
TGTGCCAGCTCACCACTAAGCGATGAGCAGTTCTTC
CASSPLSDEQFF
>-|TRBJ1-1|-|TRBV29-1
TGCAGCGTTGATCGGGGTATGAACACTGAAGCTTTCTTT
CSVDRGMNTEAFF
>few|TRBJ1-5|-|TRBV2
TGTGCCAGCACCGGCGGTTATAGCAATCAGCCCCAGCATTTT
CASTGGYSNQPQHF
>-|TRBJ1-5|-|TRBV19
TGTGCCAGCGGCAGTAATCAGCCCCAGCATTTT
CASGSNQPQHF
>-|TRBJ2-1|TRBD2|TRBV5-4
TGTGCCAGCAGCCCCCCCCCTAGCGGGACGGGCCACAATGAGCAGTTCTTC
CASSPPPSGTGHNEQFF
>-|TRBJ1-5|-|TRBV18
TGTGCCAGCTCACCCGGAGCGGGGGGGGATCAGCCCCAGCATTTT
CASSPGAGGDQPQHF
>-|TRBJ2-1|-|TRBV4-2
TGTGCCAGCAGCCAGCGGGCCGGCTCCTACAATGAGCAGTTCTTC
CASSQRAGSYNEQFF
>once|TRBJ2-1|-|TRBV30
TGTGCCTGGAGCGAACAGGGATTGGAGCAGTTCTTC
CAWSEQGLEQFF
>-|TRBJ2-1|TRBD2|TRBV5-4
TGTGCCAGCAGCTTGGCGCGGGAGCCTGAGCAGTTCTTC
CASSLAREPEQFF
>-|TRBJ2-5|-|TRBV5-6
TGTGCCAGCAGCTTGGTGGGGGCCTCTCAAGAGACCCAGTACTTC
CASSLVGASQETQYF
>-|TRBJ2-3|TRBD2|TRBV2
TGTGCCAGCAGTGAACTCTCTGGGTTTCTAGCGGGAAAAGATACGCAGTATTTT
CASSELSGFLAGKDTQYF
>-|TRBJ1-6|-|TRBV6-4
TGTGCCAGCAGTGATGGTTCCTATAATTCACCCCTCCACTTT
CASSDGSYNSPLHF
>-|TRBJ1-3|-|TRBV29-1
TGCAGCGTTGATGACACGAACTCTGGAAACACCATATATTTT
CSVDDTNSGNTIYF
>-|TRBJ1-6|TRBD1|TRBV29-1
TGCAGCGTTACAGGGGATCCGGGTTCACCCCTCCACTTT
CSVTGDPGSPLHF
>-|TRBJ2-3|TRBD2|TRBV7-9
TGTGCCAGCAGGGATTCTAGCGGGAGGTTGGCAGATACGCAGTATTTT
CASRDSSGRLADTQYF
>-|TRBJ2-7|-|TRBV7-8
TGTGCCAGCAGCTTAGGTTCAGGGCCCTACGAGCAGTACTTC
CASSLGSGPYEQYF
>-|TRBJ2-5|TRBD2|TRBV5-6
TGTGCCAGCAGCCTGCCGGGGGGCCAAGAGACCCAGTACTTC
CASSLPGGQETQYF
>-|TRBJ1-5|-|TRBV10-1
TGCGCCAGCACCGCGAACTCAGGGCCCAACCAGCCCCAGCATTTT
CASTANSGPNQPQHF
>-|TRBJ1-3|TRBD1|TRBV7-9
TGTGCCAGCACCAGGACAGGGGCCTTCTCTGGAAACACCATATATTTT
CASTRTGAFSGNTIYF
>-|TRBJ2-6|-|TRBV7-3
TGTGCCAGCAGGCCAGCTTCTGGGGCCAACGTCCTGACTTTC
CASRPASGANVLTF
>once|TRBJ2-7|-|TRBV6-5
TGTGCCAGCAGTTACGGTTCCGGGACCCCCTACGAGCAGTACTTC
CASSYGSGTPYEQYF
>-|TRBJ2-7|-|TRBV7-2
TGTGCCAGCAGCTACAGGGTTTCCTACGAGCAGTACTTC
CASSYRVSYEQYF
>-|TRBJ1-1|-|TRBV5-1
TGCGCCAGCAGCTTGAGCAGGGCAGAGGACACTGAAGCTTTCTTT
CASSLSRAEDTEAFF
>once|TRBJ2-3|-|TRBV2
TGTGCCAGCAGTGAATGGAGGGAGACCACAGATACGCAGTATTTT
CASSEWRETTDTQYF
>few|TRBJ1-4|-|TRBV11-2
TGTGCCAGCAGCATAACAGAAAAACTGTTTTTT
CASSITEKLFF
>-|TRBJ2-7|TRBD1|TRBV30
TGTGCCTGGAGTGTACTAAGGGGGCGCCTAGGCGAGCAGTACTTC
CAWSVLRGRLGEQYF
>-|TRBJ1-6|TRBD1|TRBV18
TGTGCCAGCTCACCGACAGGGGATTCACCCCTCCACTTT
CASSPTGDSPLHF
>-|TRBJ2-5|-|TRBV5-6
TGTGCCAGCAGCTTCGGGTTTAAAGAGACCCAGTACTTC
CASSFGFKETQYF
>-|TRBJ1-5|-|TRBV7-9
TGTGCCAGCAGCTTAGGGTCCGGGAGTCAGCCCCAGCATTTT
CASSLGSGSQPQHF
>few|TRBJ2-1|TRBD2|TRBV19
TGTGCCAGTAAGGGGACTAGCGGGGGGGTCCCTATTTTAGGTGAGCAGTTCTTC
CASKGTSGGVPILGEQFF
>-|TRBJ1-1|-|TRBV27
TGTGCCAGCAGTTTGCTGGAAGCCTCTGAAGCTTTCTTT
CASSLLEASEAFF